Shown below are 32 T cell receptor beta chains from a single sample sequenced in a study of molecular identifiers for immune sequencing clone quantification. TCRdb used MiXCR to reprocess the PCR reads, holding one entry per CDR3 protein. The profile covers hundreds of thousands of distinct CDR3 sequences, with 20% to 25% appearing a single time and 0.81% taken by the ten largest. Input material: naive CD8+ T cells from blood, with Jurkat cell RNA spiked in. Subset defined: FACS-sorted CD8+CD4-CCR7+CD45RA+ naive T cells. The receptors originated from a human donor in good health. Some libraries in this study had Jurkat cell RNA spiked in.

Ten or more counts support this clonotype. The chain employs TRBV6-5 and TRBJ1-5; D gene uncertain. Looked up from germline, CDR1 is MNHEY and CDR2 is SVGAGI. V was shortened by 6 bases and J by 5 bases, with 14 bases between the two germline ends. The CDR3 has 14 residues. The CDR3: CASSSTTSDQPQHF. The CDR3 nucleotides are TGTGCCAGCAGCTCAACCACATCTGATCAGCCCCAGCATTTT.

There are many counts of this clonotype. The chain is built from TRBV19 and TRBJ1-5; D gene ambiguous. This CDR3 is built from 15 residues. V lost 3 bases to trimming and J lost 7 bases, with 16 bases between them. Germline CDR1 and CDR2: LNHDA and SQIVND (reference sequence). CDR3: CASSMWLGGEQPQHF. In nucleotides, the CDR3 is TGTGCCAGTAGTATGTGGTTAGGTGGTGAACAGCCCCAGCATTTT.

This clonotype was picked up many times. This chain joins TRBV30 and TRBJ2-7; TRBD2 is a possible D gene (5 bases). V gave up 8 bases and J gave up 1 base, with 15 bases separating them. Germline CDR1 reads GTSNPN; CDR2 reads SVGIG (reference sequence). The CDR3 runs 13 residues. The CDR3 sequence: CAVQPDYSYEQYF. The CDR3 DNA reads TGTGCCGTACAGCCCGACTATTCCTACGAGCAGTACTTC. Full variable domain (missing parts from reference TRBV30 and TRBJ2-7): SQTIHQWPATLVQPVGSPLSLECTVEGTSNPNLYWYRQAAGRGLQLLFYSVGIGQISSEVPQNLSASRPQDRQFILSSKKLLLSDSGFYLCAVQPDYSYEQYFGPGTRLTVT.

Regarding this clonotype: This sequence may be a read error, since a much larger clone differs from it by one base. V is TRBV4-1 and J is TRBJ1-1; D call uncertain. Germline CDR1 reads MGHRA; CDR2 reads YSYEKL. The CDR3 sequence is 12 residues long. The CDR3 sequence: CASRQGLAGAFF. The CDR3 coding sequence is TGCGCCAGCAGACAAGGGCTAGCAGGAGCTTTCTTT.

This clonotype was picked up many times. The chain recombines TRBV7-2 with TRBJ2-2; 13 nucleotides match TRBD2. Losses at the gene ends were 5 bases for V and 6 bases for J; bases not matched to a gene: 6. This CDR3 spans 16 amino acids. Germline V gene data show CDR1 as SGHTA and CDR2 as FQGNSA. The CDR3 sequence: CASSAGLAGVAGELFF. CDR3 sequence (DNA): TGTGCCAGCAGCGCCGGACTAGCGGGAGTCGCCGGGGAGCTGTTTTTT.

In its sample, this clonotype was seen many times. The CDR3 is CSVITSSTYEQYF. The CDR3 nucleotides are TGCAGCGTTATAACTAGTTCTACCTACGAGCAGTACTTC. The rearrangement links TRBV29-1 to TRBJ2-7; tentatively, D is TRBD2 (5 bases). Germline V CDR1 and CDR2: SQVTM, ANQGSEA. This CDR3 region has 13 residues. V was cut by 5 bases and J by 2 bases, with 13 bases left in between.

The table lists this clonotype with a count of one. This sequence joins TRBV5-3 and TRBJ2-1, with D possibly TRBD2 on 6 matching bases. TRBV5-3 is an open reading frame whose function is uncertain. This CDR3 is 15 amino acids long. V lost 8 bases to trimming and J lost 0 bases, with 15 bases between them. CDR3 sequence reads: CASRLSSDSYNEQFF. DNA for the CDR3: TGTGCCAGCAGGCTATCTAGCGACTCCTACAATGAGCAGTTCTTC.

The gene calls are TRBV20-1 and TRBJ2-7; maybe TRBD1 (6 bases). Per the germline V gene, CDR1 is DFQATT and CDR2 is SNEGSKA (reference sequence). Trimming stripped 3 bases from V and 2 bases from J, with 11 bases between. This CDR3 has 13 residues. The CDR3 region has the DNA TGCAGTGCTAGGGACAGAAAACCCTACGAGCAGTACTTC. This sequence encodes CSARDRKPYEQYF.

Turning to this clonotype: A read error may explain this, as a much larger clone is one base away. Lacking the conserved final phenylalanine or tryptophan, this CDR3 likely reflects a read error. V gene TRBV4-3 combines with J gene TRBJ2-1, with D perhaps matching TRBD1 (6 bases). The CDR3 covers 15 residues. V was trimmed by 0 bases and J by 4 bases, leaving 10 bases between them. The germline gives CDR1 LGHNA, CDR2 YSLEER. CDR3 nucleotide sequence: TGCGCCAGCAGCCAAGATGAGGGACAATACAATGAGCAGTTCTTA. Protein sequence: CASSQDEGQYNEQFL.

The CDR3 DNA follows: TGCAGTGCTCCAGTCGCCGGGTCAGCTTTCTTT. Protein product: CSAPVAGSAFF. The chain carries TRBV20-1 and TRBJ1-1; D gene unclear. CDR3 size: 11 residues. Trimming pared 5 bases from V and 10 bases from J, leaving 14 bases between. CDR1 and CDR2 (germline): DFQATT, SNEGSKA (reference sequence).

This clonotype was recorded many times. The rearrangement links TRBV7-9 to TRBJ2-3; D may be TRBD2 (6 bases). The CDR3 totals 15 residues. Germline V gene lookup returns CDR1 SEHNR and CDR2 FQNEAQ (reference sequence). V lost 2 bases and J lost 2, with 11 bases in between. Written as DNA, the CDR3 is TGTGCCAGCAGCTTATTTGGCGGGGTCACAGATACGCAGTATTTT. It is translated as CASSLFGGVTDTQYF.

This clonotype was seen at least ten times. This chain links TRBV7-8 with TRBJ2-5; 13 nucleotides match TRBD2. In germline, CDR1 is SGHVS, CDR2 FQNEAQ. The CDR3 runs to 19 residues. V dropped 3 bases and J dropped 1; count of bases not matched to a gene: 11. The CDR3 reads CASSFPSTSGGLRQETQYF. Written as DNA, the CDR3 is TGTGCCAGCAGCTTCCCCTCGACTAGCGGGGGGCTGCGCCAAGAGACCCAGTACTTC.

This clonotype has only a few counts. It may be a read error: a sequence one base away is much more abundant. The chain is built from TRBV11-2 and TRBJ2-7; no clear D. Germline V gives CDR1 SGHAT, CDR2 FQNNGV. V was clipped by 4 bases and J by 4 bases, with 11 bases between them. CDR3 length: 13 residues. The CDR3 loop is CASSSGSPYEQYF. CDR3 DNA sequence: TGTGCCAGCAGCTCGGGCAGCCCGTACGAGCAGTACTTC.

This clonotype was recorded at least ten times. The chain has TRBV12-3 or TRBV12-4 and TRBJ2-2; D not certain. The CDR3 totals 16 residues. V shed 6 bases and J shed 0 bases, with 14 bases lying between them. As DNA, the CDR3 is TGTGCCAGCAGCCCCTATTCAGTCGCGAACACCGGGGAGCTGTTTTTT. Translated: CASSPYSVANTGELFF.

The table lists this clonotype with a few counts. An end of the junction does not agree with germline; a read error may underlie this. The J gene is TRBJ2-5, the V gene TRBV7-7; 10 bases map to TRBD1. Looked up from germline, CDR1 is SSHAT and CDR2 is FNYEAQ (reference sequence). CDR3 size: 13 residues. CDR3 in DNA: TGTGCTAGCAGCGGGACAGGGGAAGCGGCCCAGTACTTC. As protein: CASSGTGEAAQYF.

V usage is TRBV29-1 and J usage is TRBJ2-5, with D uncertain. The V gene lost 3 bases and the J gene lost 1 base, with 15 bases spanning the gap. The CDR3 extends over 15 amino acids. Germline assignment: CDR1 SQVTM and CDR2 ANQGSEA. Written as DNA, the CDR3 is TGCAGCGTTGAGGGTACGCGCAAAAGCCAAGAGACCCAGTACTTC. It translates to CSVEGTRKSQETQYF. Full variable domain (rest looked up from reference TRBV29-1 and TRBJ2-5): SAVISQKPSRDICQRGTSLTIQCQVDSQVTMMFWYRQQPGQSLTLIATANQGSEATYESGFVIDKFPISRPNLTFSTLTVSNMSPEDSSIYLCSVEGTRKSQETQYFGPGTRLLVL.

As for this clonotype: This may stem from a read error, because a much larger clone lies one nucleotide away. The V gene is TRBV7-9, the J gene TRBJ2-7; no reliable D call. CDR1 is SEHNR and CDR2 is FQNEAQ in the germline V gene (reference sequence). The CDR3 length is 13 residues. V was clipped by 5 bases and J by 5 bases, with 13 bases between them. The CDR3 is CASSRYNEDEQYF. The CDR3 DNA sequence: TGTGCCAGCAGCCGCTATAACGAGGACGAGCAGTACTTC.

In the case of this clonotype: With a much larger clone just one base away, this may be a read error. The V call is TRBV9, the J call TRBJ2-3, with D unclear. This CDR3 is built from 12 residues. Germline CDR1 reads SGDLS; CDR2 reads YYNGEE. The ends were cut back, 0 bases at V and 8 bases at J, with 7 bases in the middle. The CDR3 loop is CASSVDGVTQYF. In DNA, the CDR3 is TGTGCCAGCAGCGTAGATGGCGTTACGCAGTATTTT.

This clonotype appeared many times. The CDR3: CSAQSVASGRYEQYF. Here the CDR3 DNA reads TGCAGTGCCCAATCGGTGGCTAGCGGGCGTTACGAGCAGTACTTC. V is TRBV20-1 and J is TRBJ2-7; 8 nucleotides line up with TRBD2. The CDR3 has 15 amino acids. V was pared by 6 bases and J by 4 bases, with 14 bases of the junction left unmatched. Per the germline V gene, CDR1 is DFQATT and CDR2 is SNEGSKA (reference sequence).

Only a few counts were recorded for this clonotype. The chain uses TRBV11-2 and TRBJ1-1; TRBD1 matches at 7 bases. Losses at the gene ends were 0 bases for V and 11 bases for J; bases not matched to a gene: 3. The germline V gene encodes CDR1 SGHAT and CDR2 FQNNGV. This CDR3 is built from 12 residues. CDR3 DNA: TGTGCCAGCAGCTTAGAGGGCAGGGGGGCTTTCTTT. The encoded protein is CASSLEGRGAFF.

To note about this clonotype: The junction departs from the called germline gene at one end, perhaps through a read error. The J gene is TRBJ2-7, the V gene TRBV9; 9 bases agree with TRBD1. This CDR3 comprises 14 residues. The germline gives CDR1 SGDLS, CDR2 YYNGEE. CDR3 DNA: TGTGCCAGCAGCCCCCGGGACAGGGCCTACGAGCGGTACTTC. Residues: CASSPRDRAYERYF.

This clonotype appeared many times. Here the CDR3 reads CASSAKKTGRKQETQYF. CDR3 DNA: TGCGCCAGCAGCGCAAAGAAGACAGGGCGGAAACAAGAGACCCAGTACTTC. The chain employs TRBV5-1 and TRBJ2-5; 7 bases agree with TRBD1. The CDR3 runs to 17 residues. V trimming: 4 bases; J trimming: 2 bases; junction bases outside the gene matches: 14. CDR1 and CDR2 from the germline V gene are SGHRS and YFSETQ.

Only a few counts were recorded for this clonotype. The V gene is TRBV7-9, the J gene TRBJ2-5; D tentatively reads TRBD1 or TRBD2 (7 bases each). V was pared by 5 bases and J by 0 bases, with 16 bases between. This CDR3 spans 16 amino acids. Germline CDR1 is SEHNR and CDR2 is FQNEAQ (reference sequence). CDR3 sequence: CASSPREGADQETQYF. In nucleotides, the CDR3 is TGTGCCAGCAGCCCGAGGGAGGGGGCGGACCAAGAGACCCAGTACTTC.

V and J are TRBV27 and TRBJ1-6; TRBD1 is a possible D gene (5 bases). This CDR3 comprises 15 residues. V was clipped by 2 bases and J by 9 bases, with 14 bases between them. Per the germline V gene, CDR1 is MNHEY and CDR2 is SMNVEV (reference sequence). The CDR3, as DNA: TGTGCCAGCAGTTTACTGGGACCTCCTAGTTCACCCCTCCACTTT. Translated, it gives CASSLLGPPSSPLHF.

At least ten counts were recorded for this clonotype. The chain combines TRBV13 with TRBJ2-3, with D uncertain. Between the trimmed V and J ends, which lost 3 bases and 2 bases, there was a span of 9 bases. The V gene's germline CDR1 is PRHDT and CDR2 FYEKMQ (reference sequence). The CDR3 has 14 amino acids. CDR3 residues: CASSFYGFTDTQYF. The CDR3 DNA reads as TGTGCCAGCAGCTTTTACGGCTTCACAGATACGCAGTATTTT.

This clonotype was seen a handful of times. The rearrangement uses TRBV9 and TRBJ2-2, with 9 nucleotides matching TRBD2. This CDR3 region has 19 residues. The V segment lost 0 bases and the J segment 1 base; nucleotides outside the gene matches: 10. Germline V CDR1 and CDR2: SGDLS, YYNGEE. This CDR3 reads CASSVAPLAGSGNTGELFF. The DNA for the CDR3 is TGTGCCAGCAGCGTAGCACCCCTAGCGGGAAGTGGGAACACCGGGGAGCTGTTTTTT.

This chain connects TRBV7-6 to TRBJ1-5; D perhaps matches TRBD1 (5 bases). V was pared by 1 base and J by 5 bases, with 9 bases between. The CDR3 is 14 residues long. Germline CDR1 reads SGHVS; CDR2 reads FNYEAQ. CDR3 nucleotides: TGTGCCAGCAGCTTAGACGGGGCGGATCAGCCCCAGCATTTT. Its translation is CASSLDGADQPQHF.

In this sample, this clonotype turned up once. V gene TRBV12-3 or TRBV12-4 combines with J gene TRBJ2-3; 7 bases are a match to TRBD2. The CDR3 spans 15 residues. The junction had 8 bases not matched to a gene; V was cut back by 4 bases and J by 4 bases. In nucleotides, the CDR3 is TGTGCCAGCAGTTACCGACTAGCTAGCTCAGATACGCAGTATTTT. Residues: CASSYRLASSDTQYF.

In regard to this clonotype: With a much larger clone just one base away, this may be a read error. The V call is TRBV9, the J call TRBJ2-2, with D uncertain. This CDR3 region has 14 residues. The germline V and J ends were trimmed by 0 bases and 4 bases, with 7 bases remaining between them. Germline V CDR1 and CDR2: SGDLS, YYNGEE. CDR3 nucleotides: TGTGCCAGCAGCGTAGCCCAGAGCACCGGGGAGCTGTTTTTT. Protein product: CASSVAQSTGELFF.

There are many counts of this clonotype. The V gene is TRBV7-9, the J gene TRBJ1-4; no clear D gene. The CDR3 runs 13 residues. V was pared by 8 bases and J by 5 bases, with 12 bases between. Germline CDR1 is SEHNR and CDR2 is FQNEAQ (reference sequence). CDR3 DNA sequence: TGTGCCAGCGGAAGCTGGGAAAATGAAAAACTGTTTTTT. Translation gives CASGSWENEKLFF. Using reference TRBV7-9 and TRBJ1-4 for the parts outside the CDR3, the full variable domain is DTGVSQNPRHKITKRGQNVTFRCDPISEHNRLYWYRQTLGQGPEFLTYFQNEAQLEKSRLLSDRFSAERPKGSFSTLEIQRTEQGDSAMYLCASGSWENEKLFFGSGTQLSVL.

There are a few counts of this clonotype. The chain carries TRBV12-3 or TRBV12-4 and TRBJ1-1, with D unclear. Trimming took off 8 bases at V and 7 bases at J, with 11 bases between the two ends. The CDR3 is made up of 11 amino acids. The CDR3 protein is CASSEEVEAFF. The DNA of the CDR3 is TGTGCCAGCTCGGAGGAGGTTGAAGCTTTCTTT.

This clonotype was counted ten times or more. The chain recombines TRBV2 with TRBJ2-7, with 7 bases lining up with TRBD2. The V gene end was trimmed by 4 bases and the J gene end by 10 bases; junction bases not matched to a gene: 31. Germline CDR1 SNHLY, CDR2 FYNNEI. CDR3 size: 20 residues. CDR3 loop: CASSGDGSGTTVTLRAVQYF. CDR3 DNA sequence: TGTGCCAGCAGTGGGGACGGCAGCGGGACTACCGTTACCCTACGAGCAGTACAGTACTTC.